This record covers a single TCR beta chain. The antigen is unknown. The data were taken from a study of cytomegalovirus exposure and HLA in healthy donors. About the research overall: Among the 400 or so donors who were genotyped, over 70% fell in the genetic ancestry cluster that is associated with self-reported Caucasian donors.

This CDR3 spans 15 amino acids. The germline V gene has CDR1 MNHNS and CDR2 SASEGT. V was pared by 3 bases and J by 0 bases, with 12 bases between. Study-level findings and limits: Most TCR sequences proved rare, with some public TCRs found in many donors. Several V segments, TRBV6-2 and TRBV6-3 among them, could not be told apart and were dropped.

This PCR relied on a set of 60 Vbeta primers and 13 Jbeta primers. Here immunoSEQ multiplex PCR was the method, and the copy in TCRdb shows in-frame clones only, minus some. The profile covers about 150,000 clones, with around three quarters appearing a single time and roughly 1.5% taken by the ten largest. Sequencing was carried out using PBMCs. V gene TRBV6-1 combines with J gene TRBJ2-7, with D perhaps matching TRBD2 (6 bases). This clonotype was sampled from a man aged 35-49 years in good health and CMV-seronegative. The CDR3 protein is CASSDWGVSSYEQYV. The CDR3 nucleotides read TGTGCCAGCAGTGATTGGGGGGTGAGCTCCTACGAGCAGTACGTC.